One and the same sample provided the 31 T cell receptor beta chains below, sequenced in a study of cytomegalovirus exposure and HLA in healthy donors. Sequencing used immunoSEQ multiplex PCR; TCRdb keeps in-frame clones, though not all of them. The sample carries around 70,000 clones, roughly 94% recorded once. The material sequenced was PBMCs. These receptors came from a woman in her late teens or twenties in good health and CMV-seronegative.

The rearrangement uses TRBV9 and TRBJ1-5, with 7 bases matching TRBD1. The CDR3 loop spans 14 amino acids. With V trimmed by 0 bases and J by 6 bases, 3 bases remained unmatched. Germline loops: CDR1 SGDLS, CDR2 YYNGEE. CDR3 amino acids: CASSVGRQGQPQHF. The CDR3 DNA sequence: TGTGCCAGCAGCGTAGGACGACAGGGTCAGCCCCAGCATTTT.

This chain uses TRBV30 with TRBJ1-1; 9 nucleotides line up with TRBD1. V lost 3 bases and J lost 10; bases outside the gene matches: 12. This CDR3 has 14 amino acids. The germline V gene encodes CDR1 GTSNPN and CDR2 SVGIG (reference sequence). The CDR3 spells CAWRGTGGNFPAFF. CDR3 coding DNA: TGTGCCTGGAGGGGAACAGGGGGCAACTTTCCAGCTTTCTTT.

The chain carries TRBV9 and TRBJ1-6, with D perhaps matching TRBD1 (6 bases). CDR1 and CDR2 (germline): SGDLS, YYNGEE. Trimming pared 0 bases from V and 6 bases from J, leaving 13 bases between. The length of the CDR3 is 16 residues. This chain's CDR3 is CASSVGWGPFNSPLHF. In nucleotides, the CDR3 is TGTGCCAGCAGCGTAGGATGGGGGCCATTTAATTCACCCCTCCACTTT. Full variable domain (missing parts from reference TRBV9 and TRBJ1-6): DSGVTQTPKHLITATGQRVTLRCSPRSGDLSVYWYQQSLDQGLQFLIQYYNGEERAKGNILERFSAQQFPDLHSELNLSSLELGDSALYFCASSVGWGPFNSPLHFGNGTRLTVT.

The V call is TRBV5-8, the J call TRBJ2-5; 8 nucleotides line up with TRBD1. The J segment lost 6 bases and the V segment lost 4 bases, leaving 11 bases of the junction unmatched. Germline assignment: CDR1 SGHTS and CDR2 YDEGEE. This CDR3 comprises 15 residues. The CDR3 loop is CASSMDRAFRKTQYF. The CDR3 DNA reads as TGTGCCAGCAGCATGGACAGGGCCTTTCGAAAGACCCAGTACTTC.

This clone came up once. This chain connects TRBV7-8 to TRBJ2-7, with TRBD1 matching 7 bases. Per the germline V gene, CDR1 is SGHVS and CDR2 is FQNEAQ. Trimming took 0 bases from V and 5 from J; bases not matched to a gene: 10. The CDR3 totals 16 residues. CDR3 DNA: TGTGCCAGCAGCTTAGCGTGGCAGGGGGTTTTCGACGAGCAGTACTTC. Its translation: CASSLAWQGVFDEQYF.

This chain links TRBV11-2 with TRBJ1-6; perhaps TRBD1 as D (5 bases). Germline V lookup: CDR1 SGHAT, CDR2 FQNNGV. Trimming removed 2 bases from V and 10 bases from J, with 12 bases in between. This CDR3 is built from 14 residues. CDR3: CASSLFMGGSPLHF. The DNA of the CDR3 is TGTGCCAGCAGCTTATTCATGGGGGGATCACCCCTCCACTTT.

The CDR3 sequence: CAISDTTGLVAFF. DNA of the CDR3: TGTGCCATCAGTGATACGACAGGGCTGGTCGCTTTCTTT. The V gene is TRBV10-3, the J gene TRBJ1-1, with 7 bases fitting TRBD1. V shed 3 bases and J 11 bases; nucleotides not matched to a gene: 9. Germline assignment: CDR1 ENHRY and CDR2 SYGVKD. The CDR3 is 13 amino acids.

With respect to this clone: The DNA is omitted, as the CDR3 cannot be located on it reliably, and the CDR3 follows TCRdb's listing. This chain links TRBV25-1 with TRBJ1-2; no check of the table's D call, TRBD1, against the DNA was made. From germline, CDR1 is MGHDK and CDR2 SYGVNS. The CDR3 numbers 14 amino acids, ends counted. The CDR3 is CASSEFGQGNLVTF.

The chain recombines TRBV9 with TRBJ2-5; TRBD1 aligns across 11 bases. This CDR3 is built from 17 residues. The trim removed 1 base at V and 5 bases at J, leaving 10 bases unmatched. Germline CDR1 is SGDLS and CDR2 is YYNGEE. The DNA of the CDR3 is TGTGCCAGCAGCGTATCAGCTGGGACAGGGGGTCAGGAGACCCAGTACTTC. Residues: CASSVSAGTGGQETQYF.

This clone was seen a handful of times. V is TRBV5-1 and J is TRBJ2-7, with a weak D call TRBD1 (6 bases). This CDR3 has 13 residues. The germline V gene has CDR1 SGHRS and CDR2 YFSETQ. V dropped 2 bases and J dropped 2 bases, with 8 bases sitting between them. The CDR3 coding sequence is TGCGCCAGCAGCTTTGGACAGACCTACGAGCAGTACTTC. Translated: CASSFGQTYEQYF.

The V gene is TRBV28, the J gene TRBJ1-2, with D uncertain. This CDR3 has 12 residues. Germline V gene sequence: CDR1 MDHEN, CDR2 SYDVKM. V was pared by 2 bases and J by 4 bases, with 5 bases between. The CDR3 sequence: CASSLRSYGYTF. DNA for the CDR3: TGTGCCAGCAGTTTACGGTCCTATGGCTACACCTTC.

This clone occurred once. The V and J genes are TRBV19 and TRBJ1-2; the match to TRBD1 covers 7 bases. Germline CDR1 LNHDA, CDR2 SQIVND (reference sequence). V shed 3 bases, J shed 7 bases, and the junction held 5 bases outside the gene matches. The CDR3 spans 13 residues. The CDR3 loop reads CASSIDRAGGYTF. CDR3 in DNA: TGTGCCAGTAGTATTGACAGGGCCGGTGGCTACACCTTC. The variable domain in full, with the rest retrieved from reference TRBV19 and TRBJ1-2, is DGGITQSPKYLFRKEGQNVTLSCEQNLNHDAMYWYRQDPGQGLRLIYYSQIVNDFQKGDIAEGYSVSREKKESFPLTVTSAQKNPTAFYLCASSIDRAGGYTFGSGTRLTVV.

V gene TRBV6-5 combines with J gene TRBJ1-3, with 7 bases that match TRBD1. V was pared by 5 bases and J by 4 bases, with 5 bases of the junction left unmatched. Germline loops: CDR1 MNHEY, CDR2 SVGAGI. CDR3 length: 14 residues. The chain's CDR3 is CASSPGTVGNTIYF. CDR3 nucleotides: TGTGCCAGCAGTCCCGGGACAGTGGGAAACACCATATATTTT.

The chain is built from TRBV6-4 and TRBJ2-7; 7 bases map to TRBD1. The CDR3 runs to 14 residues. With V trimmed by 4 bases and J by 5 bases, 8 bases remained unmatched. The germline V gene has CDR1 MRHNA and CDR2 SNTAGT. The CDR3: CASSATGLGHEQYF. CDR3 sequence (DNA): TGTGCCAGCAGTGCGACAGGGTTAGGACACGAGCAGTACTTC.

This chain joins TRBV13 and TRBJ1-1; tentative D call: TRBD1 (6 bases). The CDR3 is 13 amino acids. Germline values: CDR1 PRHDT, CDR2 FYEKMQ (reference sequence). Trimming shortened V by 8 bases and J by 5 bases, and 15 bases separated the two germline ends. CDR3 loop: CASGPRGHTEAFF. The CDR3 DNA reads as TGTGCCAGCGGTCCCAGGGGACATACTGAAGCTTTCTTT.

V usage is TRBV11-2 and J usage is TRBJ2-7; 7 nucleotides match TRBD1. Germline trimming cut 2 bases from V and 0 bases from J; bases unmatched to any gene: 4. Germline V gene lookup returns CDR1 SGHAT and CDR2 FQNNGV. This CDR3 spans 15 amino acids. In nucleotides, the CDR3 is TGTGCCAGCAGCTTATCGGGGACAGTCTCCTACGAGCAGTACTTC. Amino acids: CASSLSGTVSYEQYF.

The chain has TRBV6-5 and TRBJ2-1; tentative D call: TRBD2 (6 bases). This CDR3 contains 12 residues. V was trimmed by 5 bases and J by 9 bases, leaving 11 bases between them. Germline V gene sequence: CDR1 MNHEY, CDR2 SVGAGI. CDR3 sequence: CASSSWGGEQFF. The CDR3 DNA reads TGTGCCAGCAGTAGCTGGGGAGGTGAGCAGTTCTTC.

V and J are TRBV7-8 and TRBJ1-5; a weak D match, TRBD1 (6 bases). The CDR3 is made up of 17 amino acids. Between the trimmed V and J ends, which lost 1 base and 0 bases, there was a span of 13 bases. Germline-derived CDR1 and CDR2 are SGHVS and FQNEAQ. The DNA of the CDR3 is TGTGCCAGCAGCTTAGGGGGCACAGGGCTTAGCAATCAGCCCCAGCATTTT. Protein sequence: CASSLGGTGLSNQPQHF.

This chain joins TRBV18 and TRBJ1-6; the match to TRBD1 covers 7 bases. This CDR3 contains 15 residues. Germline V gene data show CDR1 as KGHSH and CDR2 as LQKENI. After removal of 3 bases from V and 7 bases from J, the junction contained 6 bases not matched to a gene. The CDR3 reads CASSPRQGDNSPLHF. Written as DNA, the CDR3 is TGTGCCAGCTCACCCAGACAGGGCGACAATTCACCCCTCCACTTT. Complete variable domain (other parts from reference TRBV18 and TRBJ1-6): NAGVMQNPRHLVRRRGQEARLRCSPMKGHSHVYWYRQLPEEGLKFMVYLQKENIIDESGMPKERFSAEFPKEGPSILRIQQVVRGDSAAYFCASSPRQGDNSPLHFGNGTRLTVT.

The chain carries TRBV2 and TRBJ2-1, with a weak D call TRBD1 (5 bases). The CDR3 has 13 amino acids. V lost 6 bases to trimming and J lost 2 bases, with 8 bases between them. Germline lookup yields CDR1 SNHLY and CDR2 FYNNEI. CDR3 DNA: TGTGCCAGCAGAAAGGGGACCTACAATGAGCAGTTCTTC. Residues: CASRKGTYNEQFF.

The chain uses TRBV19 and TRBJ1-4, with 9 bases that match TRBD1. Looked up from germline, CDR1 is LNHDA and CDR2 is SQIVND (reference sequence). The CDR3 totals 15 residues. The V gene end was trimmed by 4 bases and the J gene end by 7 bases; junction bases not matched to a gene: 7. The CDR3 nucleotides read TGTGCCAGTAGTAGAAGGACAGGGGAGGGTGAAAAACTGTTTTTT. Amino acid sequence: CASSRRTGEGEKLFF.

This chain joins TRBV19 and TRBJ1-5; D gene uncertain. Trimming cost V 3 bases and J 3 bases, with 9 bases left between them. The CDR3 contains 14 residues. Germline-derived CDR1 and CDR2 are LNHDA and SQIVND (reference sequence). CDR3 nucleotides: TGTGCCAGTAGTATCATGAGATACAATCAGCCCCAGCATTTT. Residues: CASSIMRYNQPQHF.

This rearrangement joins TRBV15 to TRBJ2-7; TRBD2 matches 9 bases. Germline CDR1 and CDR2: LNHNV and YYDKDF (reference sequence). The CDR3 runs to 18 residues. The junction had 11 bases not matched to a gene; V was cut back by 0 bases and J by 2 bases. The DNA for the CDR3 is TGTGCCACCAGCAGAGATACGGGGCGACTAGCGGAGACCTACGAGCAGTACTTC. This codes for CATSRDTGRLAETYEQYF.

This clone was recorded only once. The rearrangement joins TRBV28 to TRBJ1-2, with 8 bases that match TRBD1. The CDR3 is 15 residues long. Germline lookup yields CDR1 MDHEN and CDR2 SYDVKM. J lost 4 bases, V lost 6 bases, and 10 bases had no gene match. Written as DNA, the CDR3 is TGTGCCAGCAGATTCGCGGACAGGGAGGGCTATGGCTACACCTTC. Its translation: CASRFADREGYGYTF.

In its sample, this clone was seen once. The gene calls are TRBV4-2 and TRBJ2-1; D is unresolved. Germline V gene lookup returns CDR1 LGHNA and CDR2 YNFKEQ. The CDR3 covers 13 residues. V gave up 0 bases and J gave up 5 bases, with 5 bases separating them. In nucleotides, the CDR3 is TGTGCCAGCAGCCAAGATAGTCACAATGAGCAGTTCTTC. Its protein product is CASSQDSHNEQFF.

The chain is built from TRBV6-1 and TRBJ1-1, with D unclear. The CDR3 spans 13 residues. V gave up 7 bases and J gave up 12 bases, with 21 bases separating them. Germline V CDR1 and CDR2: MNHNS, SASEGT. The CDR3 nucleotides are TGTGCCAGCAATACATACACCGCCCTCGATTCTTTCTTT. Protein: CASNTYTALDSFF.

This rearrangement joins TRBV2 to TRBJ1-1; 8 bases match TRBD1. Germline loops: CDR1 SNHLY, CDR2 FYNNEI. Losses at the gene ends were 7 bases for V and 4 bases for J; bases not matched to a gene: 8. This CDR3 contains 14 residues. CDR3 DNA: TGTGCCAGCATTAAACAGGGGGTTGGCACTGAAGCTTTCTTT. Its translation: CASIKQGVGTEAFF.

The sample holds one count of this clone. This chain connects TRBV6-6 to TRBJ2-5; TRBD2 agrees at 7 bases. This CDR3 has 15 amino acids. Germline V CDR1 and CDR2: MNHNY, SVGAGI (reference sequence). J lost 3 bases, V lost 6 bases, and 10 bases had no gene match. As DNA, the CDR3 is TGTGCCAGCAGCTACCGGTCTAGCGGAAAAGAGACCCAGTACTTC. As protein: CASSYRSSGKETQYF.

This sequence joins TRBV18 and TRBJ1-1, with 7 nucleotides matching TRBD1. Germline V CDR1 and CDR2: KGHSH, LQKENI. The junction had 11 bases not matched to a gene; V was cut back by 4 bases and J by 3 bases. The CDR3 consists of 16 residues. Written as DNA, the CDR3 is TGTGCCAGCTCACTGTTTCAGGGGGTCTCGGACACTGAAGCTTTCTTT. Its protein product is CASSLFQGVSDTEAFF.

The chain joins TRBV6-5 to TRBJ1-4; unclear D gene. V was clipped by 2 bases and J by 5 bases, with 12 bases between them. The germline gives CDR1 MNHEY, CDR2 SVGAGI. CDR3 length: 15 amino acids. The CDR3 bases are TGTGCCAGCAGTTACAGCGGCGGACTAAATGAAAAACTGTTTTTT. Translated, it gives CASSYSGGLNEKLFF.

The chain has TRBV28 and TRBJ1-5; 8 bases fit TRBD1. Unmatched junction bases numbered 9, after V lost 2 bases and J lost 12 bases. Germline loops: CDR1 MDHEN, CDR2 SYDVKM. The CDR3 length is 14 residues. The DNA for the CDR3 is TGTGCCAGCAGTTTAAGACAGGGGATAGAGCTCCAGCATTTT. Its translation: CASSLRQGIELQHF.